This entry lists 26 T cell receptor beta chains sequenced from one sample in a study of cytomegalovirus exposure and HLA in healthy donors (dated by TCRdb to between 2016 and 2019). The library was prepared using the immunoSEQ multiplex PCR assay. A mixture of 60 forward primers for TCR Vbeta segments and 13 reverse primers for TCR Jbeta segments was used in the multiplex PCR. Imported from immuneACCESS, the table was reduced by TCRdb to in-frame sequences with V and J called. These copies leave out some clones; in studies compared against another copy, an unresolved V gene accounts for under half, and the cause of the remainder is not known. This sample comprises about 55,000 clones, 70% to 80% of them detected only once. The top ten clones comprise 1.4% of the sample. The material sequenced was PBMCs. These receptors were taken from a female donor in good health and CMV-seronegative.

This clone was picked up a small number of times. The chain recombines TRBV10-3 with TRBJ1-1; 12 bases line up with TRBD1. The V gene end was trimmed by 4 bases and the J gene end by 9 bases; junction bases not matched to a gene: 6. This CDR3 has 14 residues. Per germline, CDR1 ENHRY and CDR2 SYGVKD. This CDR3 reads CAISAYGTGGQAFF. The DNA of the CDR3 is TGTGCCATCAGTGCCTACGGGACAGGGGGCCAAGCTTTCTTT.

This chain joins TRBV10-3 and TRBJ1-2; possible D gene TRBD1, 5 bases. Trimming left V 2 bases short and J 6 bases short, with 10 bases between. Germline V gives CDR1 ENHRY, CDR2 SYGVKD. This CDR3 comprises 13 residues. This chain's CDR3 is CAISEQQEDGYTF. Written as DNA, the CDR3 is TGTGCCATCAGTGAGCAACAGGAAGATGGCTACACCTTC.

This chain links TRBV9 with TRBJ1-4; D ambiguous. CDR3 length: 14 residues. Trimming took 4 bases from V and 7 from J, leaving 14 bases between them. CDR1 SGDLS and CDR2 YYNGEE come from the germline V gene. The CDR3 DNA sequence: TGTGCCAGCAGCCCCCAGCCGGAGGGTGAAAAACTGTTTTTT. This translates into CASSPQPEGEKLFF. Looking up the rest from reference TRBV9 and TRBJ1-4 gives the full variable domain: DSGVTQTPKHLITATGQRVTLRCSPRSGDLSVYWYQQSLDQGLQFLIQYYNGEERAKGNILERFSAQQFPDLHSELNLSSLELGDSALYFCASSPQPEGEKLFFGSGTQLSVL.

This chain links TRBV29-1 with TRBJ1-1, with TRBD1 matching over 9 bases. Germline CDR1 reads SQVTM; CDR2 reads ANQGSEA. The CDR3 loop spans 13 amino acids. V shed 6 bases, J shed 5 bases, and the junction held 7 bases outside the gene matches. CDR3 protein: CSVLDRGGTEAFF. The DNA of the CDR3 is TGCAGCGTCCTCGACAGGGGGGGAACTGAAGCTTTCTTT.

This chain joins TRBV13 and TRBJ2-2; TRBD1 might be the D (6 bases). The germline V gene has CDR1 PRHDT and CDR2 FYEKMQ (reference sequence). The CDR3 sequence is 16 residues long. V lost 3 bases and J lost 2, with 13 bases in between. The CDR3, as DNA: TGTGCCAGCAGCTTGGGTCAGGGGCCTAACACCGGGGAGCTGTTTTTT. Translation gives CASSLGQGPNTGELFF.

The chain joins TRBV7-9 to TRBJ1-2; D uncertain. The CDR3 loop spans 16 amino acids. Per germline, CDR1 SEHNR and CDR2 FQNEAQ (reference sequence). Trimming took 1 base from V and 8 from J, leaving 20 bases between them. This CDR3 is CASSLGGRESSEGYTF. The CDR3 region has the DNA TGTGCCAGCAGCTTAGGAGGCCGGGAGTCATCGGAGGGCTACACCTTC. Together with reference TRBV7-9 and TRBJ1-2, the CDR3 gives the full variable domain: DTGVSQNPRHKITKRGQNVTFRCDPISEHNRLYWYRQTLGQGPEFLTYFQNEAQLEKSRLLSDRFSAERPKGSFSTLEIQRTEQGDSAMYLCASSLGGRESSEGYTFGSGTRLTVV.

The gene calls are TRBV2 and TRBJ1-5; possible D gene TRBD1, 5 bases. This CDR3 contains 14 residues. V was trimmed by 10 bases and J by 5 bases, leaving 18 bases between them. Germline values: CDR1 SNHLY, CDR2 FYNNEI. In nucleotides, the CDR3 is TGTGCCACCCAAATGTGGACATCGGATCAGCCCCAGCATTTT. Translation: CATQMWTSDQPQHF.

This chain links TRBV7-9 with TRBJ1-4; TRBD1 is a possible D gene (6 bases). This CDR3 region has 15 residues. Trimming removed 5 bases from V and 3 bases from J, with 13 bases in between. Looked up from germline, CDR1 is SEHNR and CDR2 is FQNEAQ (reference sequence). Here the CDR3 reads CASSASQGSNEKLFF. As DNA, the CDR3 is TGTGCCAGCAGCGCAAGCCAGGGGTCTAATGAAAAACTGTTTTTT.

The chain employs TRBV27 and TRBJ1-1; TRBD1 might be the D (5 bases). The CDR3 extends over 14 amino acids. CDR1 and CDR2 from the germline V gene are MNHEY and SMNVEV (reference sequence). V lost 8 bases and J lost 4, with 17 bases in between. CDR3 in DNA: TGTGCCAGCCGTCCGACGGGGGGACCCACTGAAGCTTTCTTT. It encodes CASRPTGGPTEAFF.

About this clone itself: Other DNA sequences in this specimen translate into the identical CDR3. The chain has TRBV4-1 and TRBJ2-7, with a possible D match to TRBD2 (6 bases). V lost 2 bases and J 0 bases, leaving 14 bases between the germline ends. Germline assignment: CDR1 MGHRA and CDR2 YSYEKL. The CDR3 sequence is 16 residues long. The CDR3 is CASSQTLRDGSYEQYF. Here the CDR3 DNA reads TGCGCCAGCAGCCAAACGCTGCGGGATGGCTCCTACGAGCAGTACTTC.

The rearrangement uses TRBV4-3 and TRBJ1-4, with D unresolved. Trimming removed 4 bases from V and 6 bases from J, with 12 bases in between. The CDR3 loop spans 14 amino acids. The V gene's germline CDR1 is LGHNA and CDR2 YSLEER. This CDR3 is CASSRSPGDEKLFF. The CDR3 DNA follows: TGCGCCAGCAGCCGCTCGCCCGGGGATGAAAAACTGTTTTTT.

This clone was picked up one time. The V gene is TRBV5-4, the J gene TRBJ2-1; D gene ambiguous. Deletions cut 6 bases from V and 4 bases from J, with 5 bases between. The CDR3 runs 11 residues. The germline gives CDR1 SGHNT, CDR2 YYREEE (reference sequence). The CDR3 here is CASTLYNEQFF. In nucleotides, the CDR3 is TGTGCCAGCACCCTTTACAATGAGCAGTTCTTC.

This clone has a handful of counts. The CDR3: CASSLVQGTEAFF. CDR3 in DNA: TGCGCCAGCAGCTTGGTACAGGGTACTGAAGCTTTCTTT. The chain recombines TRBV5-1 with TRBJ1-1, with D perhaps matching TRBD1 (6 bases). CDR1 is SGHRS, CDR2 YFSETQ, per germline. This CDR3 spans 13 amino acids. Trimming pared 0 bases from V and 5 bases from J, leaving 8 bases between.

This sequence joins TRBV10-2 and TRBJ1-5, with a tentative D call TRBD1 (6 bases). V lost 7 bases, J lost 4 bases, and 17 bases lay in between. This CDR3 has 15 amino acids. CDR1 and CDR2 from the germline V gene are WSHSY and SAAADI. The CDR3 DNA follows: TGCGCCAGCAAGGAGGGGGGGGTTTGGAATCAGCCCCAGCATTTT. Translation: CASKEGGVWNQPQHF.

The J gene is TRBJ2-5, the V gene TRBV5-6; D perhaps matches TRBD2 (6 bases). Trimming shortened V by 2 bases and J by 2 bases, and 7 bases separated the two germline ends. CDR1 and CDR2 from the germline V gene are SGHDT and YYEEEE. The CDR3 runs to 13 residues. CDR3 region: CASSLGTQETQYF. The CDR3 region has the DNA TGTGCCAGCAGCTTAGGGACTCAAGAGACCCAGTACTTC. Based on the CDR3 plus reference TRBV5-6 and TRBJ2-5, the full variable domain is DAGVTQSPTHLIKTRGQQVTLRCSPKSGHDTVSWYQQALGQGPQFIFQYYEEEERQRGNFPDRFSGHQFPNYSSELNVNALLLGDSALYLCASSLGTQETQYFGPGTRLLVL.

The rearrangement uses TRBV4-1 and TRBJ2-3; D is unresolved. The CDR3 loop spans 15 amino acids. The germline V gene encodes CDR1 MGHRA and CDR2 YSYEKL. The germline V and J ends were trimmed by 1 base and 4 bases, with 12 bases remaining between them. Here the CDR3 reads CASSQVGLRADTQYF. CDR3 bases: TGCGCCAGCAGCCAAGTTGGCCTACGGGCAGATACGCAGTATTTT.

This clone was observed a few times. V is TRBV25-1 and J is TRBJ1-2, with D perhaps matching TRBD1 (5 bases). From germline, CDR1 is MGHDK and CDR2 SYGVNS. Trimming took 1 base from V and 10 from J, leaving 19 bases between them. The CDR3 sequence is 15 residues long. For the CDR3, the DNA is TGTGCCAGCAGTGAATTTACCAGGGCGCCTTGGGACTACACCTTC. As protein: CASSEFTRAPWDYTF.

J is TRBJ2-5 and V is TRBV11-2, with D possibly matching TRBD2 (7 bases). CDR3 size: 15 residues. Germline values: CDR1 SGHAT, CDR2 FQNNGV. Trimming shortened V by 7 bases and J by 5 bases, and 20 bases separated the two germline ends. CDR3 protein: CASNLVRGGRETQYF. The DNA of the CDR3 is TGTGCCAGCAACTTGGTTAGGGGGGGCCGCGAGACCCAGTACTTC. Full variable domain (rest looked up from reference TRBV11-2 and TRBJ2-5): EAGVAQSPRYKIIEKRQSVAFWCNPISGHATLYWYQQILGQGPKLLIQFQNNGVVDDSQLPKDRFSAERLKGVDSTLKIQPAKLEDSAVYLCASNLVRGGRETQYFGPGTRLLVL.

The DNA of the CDR3 is TGCAGTGCTCTACTCCGGGGGGAAGCTTTCTTT. Protein product: CSALLRGEAFF. The genes are TRBV20-1 and TRBJ1-1, with D tentatively TRBD1 (5 bases). The V end lost 5 bases, the J end lost 8 bases, and 12 bases lay between the germline ends. The germline gives CDR1 DFQATT, CDR2 SNEGSKA (reference sequence). This CDR3 is built from 11 residues.

V usage is TRBV18 and J usage is TRBJ1-2; 7 bases line up with TRBD1. V dropped 3 bases and J dropped 5; count of bases not matched to a gene: 3. The CDR3 has 13 residues. Germline V CDR1 and CDR2: KGHSH, LQKENI. CDR3 in DNA: TGTGCCAGCTCACCCGGGACAGAATATGGCTACACCTTC. Residues: CASSPGTEYGYTF. The whole variable domain, filled in from reference TRBV18 and TRBJ1-2, reads NAGVMQNPRHLVRRRGQEARLRCSPMKGHSHVYWYRQLPEEGLKFMVYLQKENIIDESGMPKERFSAEFPKEGPSILRIQQVVRGDSAAYFCASSPGTEYGYTFGSGTRLTVV.

The rearrangement joins TRBV7-9 to TRBJ2-1; 8 bases agree with TRBD1. V shed 5 bases, J shed 0 bases, and the junction held 3 bases outside the gene matches. The germline CDR1 and CDR2 sequences are SEHNR and FQNEAQ (reference sequence). This CDR3 region has 15 residues. The CDR3 DNA sequence: TGTGCCAGCAGCCAGACAGGGGTCTCCTACAATGAGCAGTTCTTC. Residues: CASSQTGVSYNEQFF.

This chain uses TRBV7-2 with TRBJ1-1; unclear D gene. The CDR3 runs 14 residues. The V and J ends lost 3 bases and 7 bases respectively, with 15 bases between them. The germline CDR1 and CDR2 sequences are SGHTA and FQGNSA. The CDR3 region is CASSLGLARGEAFF. DNA of the CDR3: TGTGCCAGCAGCTTGGGTTTAGCCCGGGGTGAAGCTTTCTTT.

This clone has a single count. CDR3 amino acids: CASSLVPQTMHGYTF. The DNA of the CDR3 is TGCGCCAGCAGCTTGGTTCCACAAACCATGCATGGCTACACCTTC. The chain recombines TRBV5-1 with TRBJ1-2; D gene uncertain. CDR3 length equals 15 residues. Trimming stripped 0 bases from V and 6 bases from J, with 15 bases between. Germline assignment: CDR1 SGHRS and CDR2 YFSETQ.

The chain carries TRBV19 and TRBJ2-1; 9 bases fit TRBD1. Trimming took 5 bases from V and 6 from J; bases not matched to a gene: 14. The CDR3 extends over 17 amino acids. Germline V gives CDR1 LNHDA, CDR2 SQIVND (reference sequence). This CDR3 is CASSRRVRTGDGNEQFF. DNA for the CDR3: TGTGCCAGTAGTCGTAGGGTCAGGACAGGGGATGGCAATGAGCAGTTCTTC.

The chain uses TRBV19 and TRBJ2-3, with unresolved D. This CDR3 is 14 amino acids long. Trimming left V 2 bases short and J 0 bases short, with 6 bases between. Germline V gene data show CDR1 as LNHDA and CDR2 as SQIVND (reference sequence). CDR3 bases: TGTGCCAGTAGTATACGGTCAAGCACAGATACGCAGTATTTT. This translates into CASSIRSSTDTQYF.

The V and J genes are TRBV27 and TRBJ1-5; 9 bases are shared with TRBD1. This CDR3 has 13 residues. The germline CDR1 and CDR2 sequences are MNHEY and SMNVEV (reference sequence). V dropped 4 bases and J dropped 5; count of bases not matched to a gene: 0. CDR3 protein: CASSWTGDQPQHF. For the CDR3, the DNA is TGTGCCAGCAGTTGGACAGGGGATCAGCCCCAGCATTTT.